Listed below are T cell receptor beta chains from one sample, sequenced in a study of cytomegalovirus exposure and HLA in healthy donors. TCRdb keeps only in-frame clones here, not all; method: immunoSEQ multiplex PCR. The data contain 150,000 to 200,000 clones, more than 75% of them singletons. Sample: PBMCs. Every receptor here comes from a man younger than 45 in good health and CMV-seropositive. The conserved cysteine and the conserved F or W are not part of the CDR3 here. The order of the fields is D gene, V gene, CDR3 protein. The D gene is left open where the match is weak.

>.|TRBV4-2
ASSQAGGGVTQY
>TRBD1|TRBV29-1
SVESAGGSPYEQY
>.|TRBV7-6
ASSLGPQRGEQF
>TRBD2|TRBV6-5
ASTSGGGDEQY
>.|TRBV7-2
ASGHLQSIQY
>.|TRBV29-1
SVRGGEMTYNEQF
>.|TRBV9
ASSTEAGPYGYT
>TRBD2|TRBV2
ASSPGLGRRNEQF
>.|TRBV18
ASSYDGPSYEQY
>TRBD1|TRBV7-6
ASSLGGQARGANVLT
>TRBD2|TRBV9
ASKGRGDTQY
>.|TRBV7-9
ASSLTRYNEQF
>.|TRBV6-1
ASSGEKVRERQRRGYT
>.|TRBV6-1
ASREGLPLSYEQY
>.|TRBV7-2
ASSEGAGLTRRY
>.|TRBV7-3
ASSLRRAGVGGRETQY
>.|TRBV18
ASSPVPGGTEAF
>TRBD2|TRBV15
ATSRSRSLAGGYNEQF